This TCR beta chain emerged from a study of neurological immune-mediated disorders. The study, taken as a whole, reports: The highest TCR clonal expansion occurred in HTLV-1-associated myelopathy; multiple sclerosis fell below healthy controls.

The healthy controls volunteered at a blood bank in Maryland, USA. The unsorted libraries were prepared from 2 million PBMCs (stored at -80 C). This clonotype was recorded at least ten times. Its antigen is not identified. V was trimmed by 4 bases and J by 0 bases, leaving 12 bases between them. The CDR3 length is 15 residues. Germline-derived CDR1 and CDR2 are LGHNA and YSLEER. TCRdb fed the 5' RACE reads into MiXCR, producing one record per CDR3 protein. The sample records 50,000 or so distinct CDR3 sequences, about 23% being singletons. The V gene is TRBV4-3, the J gene TRBJ1-1; D not certain. This clonotype was obtained from a woman aged 70 to 79 in good health. The sample comprised PBMCs. This CDR3 is CASSRRLVMNTEAFF. The CDR3, as DNA: TGCGCCAGCAGCCGCCGACTCGTCATGAACACTGAAGCTTTCTTT.